This TCR beta chain is from a study of cytomegalovirus exposure and HLA in healthy donors. Broader study findings: Productive rates of about 87% or about 30% were seen for most TCR beta V segments in an earlier analysis.

Trimming cost V 3 bases and J 2 bases; bases outside gene matches: 2. Germline-derived CDR1 and CDR2 are KGHSH and LQKENI. The CDR3 spans 15 residues. Regarding this clone: Its target is not known.

Each donor was healthy, and each was a bone marrow donor. Primers: 60 Vbeta forward and 13 Jbeta reverse. Method: immunoSEQ multiplex PCR; TCRdb's copy keeps in-frame clones and lacks some. Of 99,000 or so clones listed, about 80% are singletons. Sequencing used PBMCs. The chain has TRBV18 and TRBJ1-3; 9 bases line up with TRBD1. This TCR derives from a man aged 25 to 40 in good health and CMV-seronegative. The CDR3 is CASSPGQGAGNTIYF. CDR3 DNA: TGTGCCAGCTCACCGGGACAGGGAGCTGGAAACACCATATATTTT.